Listed below are T cell receptor beta chains from one sample, sequenced in a study of tissue T cells after allogeneic stem cell transplantation. Profiling relied on immunoSEQ multiplex PCR, and the TCRdb table lists in-frame clones only, not all of them. The table lists about 43,000 clones, around 90% of them singletons. This specimen was blood, taken before transplantation. The receptors come from a woman aged 40-70 years who later had graft-versus-host disease after an allogeneic stem cell transplant. Both conserved end residues are part of each CDR3. The D gene is left open where the match is weak. The size of a clone is reported for some rows only, either as once, few or many, or as a class for expanded clones.

TRBJ1-2 . once TRBV4-3 15 CASSQDAPGADGYTF TGCGCCAGCAGCCAAGACGCCCCAGGGGCGGATGGCTACACCTTC
TRBJ1-1 TRBD1 . TRBV6-5 13 CASRERTGREAFF TGTGCCAGCAGGGAGCGGACAGGTCGTGAAGCTTTCTTT
TRBJ2-1 TRBD2 . TRBV3-1/TRBV3-2 14 CAGSHASGHNEQFF TGTGCCGGCAGCCACGCTAGCGGACACAATGAGCAGTTCTTC
TRBJ2-1 . few TRBV7-9 13 CASSLSGGNEQFF TGTGCCAGCAGCTTAAGCGGAGGCAATGAGCAGTTCTTC
TRBJ2-5 . once TRBV12-3/TRBV12-4 11 CASSFSETQYF TGTGCCAGCAGTTTTTCAGAGACCCAGTACTTC
TRBJ2-1 TRBD1 once TRBV19 12 CASSIDRVKQFF TGTGCCAGTAGTATTGACAGGGTAAAGCAGTTCTTC
TRBJ1-4 . . TRBV29-1 13 CSATTGFREKLFF TGCAGCGCAACAACAGGGTTCAGAGAAAAACTGTTTTTT
TRBJ1-5 . . TRBV6-2/TRBV6-3 14 CASSYMGSNQPQHF TGTGCCAGCAGTTACATGGGGAGCAATCAGCCCCAGCATTTT
TRBJ2-1 . . TRBV9 17 CASSVEGAPSFVNEQFF TGTGCCAGCAGCGTAGAAGGAGCGCCGTCTTTCGTCAATGAGCAGTTCTTC
TRBJ1-4 . . TRBV19 14 CASGPGRINEKLFF TGTGCCAGCGGCCCTGGACGGATTAATGAAAAACTGTTTTTT
TRBJ2-1 TRBD2 . TRBV27 18 CASSGLAGPLYSYNEQFF TGTGCCAGCAGCGGGCTAGCGGGGCCACTTTACTCCTACAATGAGCAGTTCTTC
TRBJ2-3 TRBD2 once TRBV3-1/TRBV3-2 13 CASRAGGTDTQYF TGTGCCAGCAGGGCGGGAGGCACAGATACGCAGTATTTT
TRBJ2-4 . . TRBV10-3 15 CAISESGLQGRTQYF TGTGCCATCAGTGAGTCTGGGTTACAGGGTCGTACTCAGTACTTC
TRBJ2-5 TRBD2 once TRBV2 19 CASSDSWSSGRGGVETQYF TGTGCCAGCAGTGACTCGTGGTCTAGCGGGAGGGGAGGTGTAGAGACCCAGTACTTC
TRBJ2-7 TRBD2 . TRBV5-1 15 CASSYTSAVSYEQYF TGCGCCAGCAGTTACACTAGCGCGGTCTCCTACGAGCAGTACTTC
TRBJ2-5 TRBD1 . TRBV7-9 15 CASSTRTGVMETQYF TGTGCCAGCAGCACTCGGACAGGAGTAATGGAGACCCAGTACTTC
TRBJ2-6 . . TRBV19 15 CASSRTFSGANVLTF TGTGCCAGTAGTAGGACCTTCTCTGGGGCCAACGTCCTGACTTTC
TRBJ2-3 TRBD1 . TRBV29-1 15 CSVFIGTGDTDTQYF TGCAGCGTTTTCATAGGGACAGGGGACACAGATACGCAGTATTTT
TRBJ2-4 TRBD1 . TRBV7-8 16 CASSLRTGLAKNIQYF TGTGCCAGCAGTCTCCGGACAGGACTAGCCAAAAACATTCAGTACTTC
TRBJ1-1 . few TRBV3-1/TRBV3-2 13 CASSQGSRTEAFF TGTGCCAGCAGCCAAGGGTCCAGGACTGAAGCTTTCTTT
TRBJ2-2 . . TRBV6-4 13 CASREQNTGELFF TGTGCCAGCAGAGAACAGAACACCGGGGAGCTGTTTTTT
TRBJ2-7 TRBD2 . TRBV2 13 CASTDSGNIEQYF TGTGCCAGCACCGATAGCGGGAACATCGAGCAGTACTTC
TRBJ2-7 . . TRBV6-5 15 CASSYPRVSSEEQYF TGTGCCAGCAGTTACCCAAGGGTTTCGTCTGAGGAGCAGTACTTC
TRBJ1-2 . few TRBV6-5 14 CASSTPGAVDGYTF TGTGCCAGCAGCACACCGGGTGCTGTTGATGGCTACACCTTC
TRBJ2-1 . . TRBV11-2 13 CASSQTGAEARFF TGTGCCAGCAGCCAAACGGGGGCGGAGGCTCGGTTCTTC
TRBJ1-4 TRBD1 . TRBV4-2 15 CASSQGGTGDEKLFF TGTGCCAGCAGCCAGGGGGGGACAGGGGACGAAAAACTGTTTTTT
TRBJ2-7 TRBD2 . TRBV20-1 16 CSASTGKGTRTYEQYF TGCAGTGCTAGTACGGGAAAAGGGACTAGGACTTACGAGCAGTACTTC
TRBJ2-5 TRBD2 . TRBV30 13 CAWSTSGLYTQYF TGTGCCTGGAGTACTAGCGGGTTGTACACCCAGTACTTC
TRBJ1-2 TRBD1 . TRBV28 14 CASSWGQGIYGYTF TGTGCCAGCAGTTGGGGACAGGGGATCTATGGCTACACCTTC
TRBJ1-2 . . TRBV6-2/TRBV6-3 15 CASSPRTSGPDGYTF TGTGCCAGCAGTCCCCGGACATCTGGTCCGGATGGCTACACCTTC
TRBJ2-1 TRBD2 . TRBV19 16 CASSIRTSGIHNEQFF TGTGCCAGTAGTATCCGGACTAGCGGGATTCACAATGAGCAGTTCTTC
TRBJ2-5 TRBD1 . TRBV24-1 15 CATSAGQGREETQYF TGTGCCACCAGTGCAGGACAGGGAAGGGAAGAGACCCAGTACTTC
TRBJ1-4 . . TRBV3-1/TRBV3-2 15 CASSHSGRVKEKLFF TGTGCCAGCAGCCACTCCGGCAGGGTAAAGGAAAAACTGTTTTTT
TRBJ2-3 TRBD2 . TRBV5-4 20 CASSPTSTSERAASTDTQYF TGTGCCAGCAGCCCTACCTCTACTAGCGAGAGAGCTGCTAGCACAGATACGCAGTATTTT
TRBJ1-1 . . TRBV4-1 18 CASSQAEPNLMGGDEAFF TGCGCCAGCAGCCAAGCCGAGCCTAACCTTATGGGAGGGGATGAAGCTTTCTTT
TRBJ1-1 . . TRBV6-5 13 CASSYREGTEAFF TGTGCCAGCAGTTACCGGGAGGGCACTGAAGCTTTCTTT
TRBJ2-6 TRBD1 . TRBV14 14 CASRGQGWANVLTF TGTGCCAGCAGAGGACAGGGCTGGGCCAACGTCCTGACTTTC
TRBJ2-7 . . TRBV5-4 13 CASSLGITGEQYF TGTGCCAGCAGCTTGGGAATAACAGGGGAGCAGTACTTC
TRBJ1-2 . . TRBV6-5 12 CASSKRAAEYTF TGTGCCAGCTCCAAGAGGGCCGCCGAATACACCTTC
TRBJ2-1 TRBD1 . TRBV3-1/TRBV3-2 15 CASSPGTDSYNEQFF TGTGCCAGCAGTCCCGGGACAGACTCCTACAATGAGCAGTTCTTC
TRBJ2-4 TRBD2 . TRBV6-5 16 CASSYSQYGSGGIQYF TGTGCCAGCAGTTATAGTCAGTACGGCTCGGGGGGCATTCAGTACTTC
TRBJ2-7 . . TRBV30 12 CACRDRTYEQYF TGTGCCTGCCGGGACCGAACCTACGAGCAGTACTTC
TRBJ1-2 . . TRBV14 15 CASSLSGFLGYGYTF TGTGCCAGCAGCCTAAGCGGGTTTTTAGGGTATGGCTACACCTTC
TRBJ1-4 . . TRBV6-1 15 CASSEDRSGESKLFF TGTGCCAGCAGTGAAGACAGGAGCGGAGAGTCGAAACTGTTTTTT
TRBJ1-5 . . TRBV14 15 CASSQRVAANQPQHF TGTGCCAGCAGCCAGAGGGTGGCCGCTAATCAGCCCCAGCATTTT
TRBJ1-1 . . TRBV11-2 15 CASSLVLTGNTEAFF TGTGCCAGCAGCTTAGTGCTGACAGGGAACACTGAAGCTTTCTTT